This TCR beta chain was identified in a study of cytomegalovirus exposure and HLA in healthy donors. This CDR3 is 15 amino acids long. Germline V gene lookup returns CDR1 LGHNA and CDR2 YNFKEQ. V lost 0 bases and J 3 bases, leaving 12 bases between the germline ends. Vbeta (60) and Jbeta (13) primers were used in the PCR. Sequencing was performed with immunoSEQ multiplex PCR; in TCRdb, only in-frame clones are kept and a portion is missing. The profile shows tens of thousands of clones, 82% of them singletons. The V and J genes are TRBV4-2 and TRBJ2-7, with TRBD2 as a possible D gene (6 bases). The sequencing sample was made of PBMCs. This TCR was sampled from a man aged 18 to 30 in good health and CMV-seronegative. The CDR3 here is CASSQDPGVGYEQYF. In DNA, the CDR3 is TGTGCCAGCAGCCAAGATCCGGGGGTAGGCTACGAGCAGTACTTC.